The clone carrying this T cell receptor (beta chain) has only a few counts. This CDR3 has 16 amino acids. V trimming: 4 bases; J trimming: 1 base; junction bases outside the gene matches: 8. Germline CDR1 and CDR2: SEHNR and FQNEAQ (reference sequence). This sample was included in a study of blood T cells in healthy people across ages. Primers used in a second PCR of about 7 to 12 cycles were a sample-barcoded 5' primer and a J-beta primer mix. TCRdb recomputed calls from the 5' RACE reads with MiXCR, one row per CDR3 protein. This sample has 950,000 to 1,200,000 distinct CDR3 sequences, with roughly two fifths found just once.

The receptor was isolated from a young man in good health. This chain uses TRBV7-9 with TRBJ1-1, with 8 bases aligning to TRBD1. Sequencing input: blood. The CDR3, as DNA: TGTGCCAGCAGCTCCCCGACAGGGGCGAAGAACACTGAAGCTTTCTTT. It codes for CASSSPTGAKNTEAFF.